This T cell receptor beta chain was recovered during a study of shared clonotypes between healthy human individuals. The assay was immunoSEQ multiplex PCR, and TCRdb's table has in-frame clones only and misses some. This repertoire shows roughly 2,000,000 clones, just under 95% found once; its top ten account for around 1.8%. CD45RO negativity and positive selection for CCR7 defined naive CD8 cells, a population that excluded terminally differentiated effector memory CD45RA+ cells. A word on this clone: Its antigen remains unidentified.

The germline gives CDR1 MGHRA, CDR2 YSYEKL. With 1 base removed from V and 6 bases from J, the gap between germline ends came to 7 bases. CDR3 size: 12 residues. Study conclusions and caveats: Clonotypes that were shared across a handful of donors made up around 5% of naive CD4 clonotypes. Depth was large, yet rarefaction showed that sorted-subset sequencing was incomplete.

J is TRBJ2-7 and V is TRBV4-1; D gene unclear. This sequence originates from a man younger than 35 in good health. Some clones in this sample may be carry-over from other donors' samples. Sequenced input: naive CD8+ T cells from PBMCs. CDR3 sequence: CASSQAKGEQYF. Written as DNA, the CDR3 is TGCGCCAGCAGCCAAGCAAAGGGCGAGCAGTACTTC.